The 9 T cell receptor beta chains below were found in one sample sequenced in a study of blood T cell repertoires in COVID-19. Clones were read by immunoSEQ multiplex PCR, and TCRdb kept only the in-frame ones, dropping some. The data show 50,000 or so clones, with 90% seen just once and 3.9% held by the top ten. The sample comprised peripheral blood. The receptors stem from a human donor in a cohort sampled during active COVID-19.

V usage is TRBV27 and J usage is TRBJ2-2; 10 nucleotides agree with TRBD2. This CDR3 region has 17 residues. Germline V lookup: CDR1 MNHEY, CDR2 SMNVEV (reference sequence). After removal of 3 bases from V and 6 bases from J, the junction contained 10 bases not matched to a gene. DNA of the CDR3: TGTGCCAGCAGTTTGTGGGCTAGCGGGAGCCTAGCCGGGGAGCTGTTTTTT. This gives the protein CASSLWASGSLAGELFF.

The chain has TRBV28 and TRBJ1-3; no clear D gene. CDR1 is MDHEN and CDR2 is SYDVKM in the germline V gene. V was clipped by 2 bases and J by 5 bases, with 7 bases between them. The CDR3 runs 13 residues. The CDR3 DNA is TGTGCCAGCAGTTTAGAGAAAAGAAACACCATATATTTT. Amino acids: CASSLEKRNTIYF.

The chain carries TRBV10-1 and TRBJ2-5; 11 bases are a match to TRBD2. This CDR3 contains 16 residues. Germline values: CDR1 WNHNN, CDR2 SYGVQD (reference sequence). V gave up 3 bases and J gave up 5 bases; unmatched junction bases: 8. DNA for the CDR3: TGCGCCAGCAGTGACCAGGGACTAGCGGCTAGTGAGACCCAGTACTTC. It is translated as CASSDQGLAASETQYF.

This chain uses TRBV5-1 with TRBJ2-3, with TRBD1 matching over 7 bases. Germline V lookup: CDR1 SGHRS, CDR2 YFSETQ. With V trimmed by 2 bases and J by 2 bases, 5 bases remained unmatched. The CDR3 is made up of 15 amino acids. CDR3 coding DNA: TGCGCCAGCAGCTTCGGCGACAGGGTCACAGATACGCAGTATTTT. This encodes CASSFGDRVTDTQYF.

V and J are TRBV12-3 or TRBV12-4 and TRBJ1-1, with TRBD1 identical over 7 bases. J was trimmed by 5 bases and V by 6 bases; bases with no gene match: 6. There are 13 residues in the CDR3. The DNA of the CDR3 is TGTGCCAGCAGCCGGACAGGCGGGACTGAAGCTTTCTTT. Amino acid sequence: CASSRTGGTEAFF.

The chain joins TRBV5-1 to TRBJ2-6, with a possible D match to TRBD2 (5 bases). This CDR3 region has 17 residues. Trimming took off 0 bases at V and 0 bases at J, with 10 bases between the two ends. Germline V lookup: CDR1 SGHRS, CDR2 YFSETQ. CDR3 DNA sequence: TGCGCCAGCAGCTTGGGCGCGGGCATCTCTGGGGCCAACGTCCTGACTTTC. Residues: CASSLGAGISGANVLTF. Together with reference TRBV5-1 and TRBJ2-6, the CDR3 gives the full variable domain: KAGVTQTPRYLIKTRGQQVTLSCSPISGHRSVSWYQQTPGQGLQFLFEYFSETQRNKGNFPGRFSGRQFSNSRSEMNVSTLELGDSALYLCASSLGAGISGANVLTFGAGSRLTVL.

The chain employs TRBV5-8 and TRBJ1-6; D possibly corresponds to TRBD1 (5 bases). Trimming stripped 0 bases from V and 6 bases from J, with 10 bases between. The CDR3 contains 15 residues. The germline V gene encodes CDR1 SGHTS and CDR2 YDEGEE. CDR3 coding DNA: TGTGCCAGCAGCTTGGAAGACAGCTCTAATTCACCCCTCCACTTT. Translation: CASSLEDSSNSPLHF.

This chain uses TRBV5-1 with TRBJ1-6; perhaps TRBD1 as D (5 bases). Trimming pared 4 bases from V and 7 bases from J, leaving 15 bases between. The CDR3 has 15 amino acids. Germline CDR1 is SGHRS and CDR2 is YFSETQ. The CDR3: CASSLDRRGNSPLHF. The DNA for the CDR3 is TGCGCCAGCAGCCTGGATCGGCGGGGGAATTCACCCCTCCACTTT.

CDR3 residues: CASSHAGQGNTEAFF. In nucleotides, the CDR3 is TGTGCCAGCAGCCACGCGGGACAGGGGAACACTGAAGCTTTCTTT. The rearrangement links TRBV3-1 (or the pseudogene TRBV3-2) to TRBJ1-1, with 9 nucleotides matching TRBD1. Germline V gene lookup returns CDR1 LGHDT and CDR2 YNNKEL (reference sequence). J gave up 1 base and V 3 bases, and 3 bases lay outside the gene matches. The CDR3 contains 15 residues.